One and the same sample provided the 29 T cell receptor beta chains below, sequenced in a study of identical twins. TCRdb recomputed calls from the 5' RACE reads with MiXCR, one row per CDR3 protein. This table holds some 1,700,000 distinct CDR3 sequences, about 32% found once. The sequenced material came from cord blood. The receptor source for this set is a newborn girl in good health.

This chain uses TRBV10-3 with TRBJ2-2, with TRBD1 matching 7 bases. The V gene's germline CDR1 is ENHRY and CDR2 SYGVKD. V trimming: 5 bases; J trimming: 7 bases; junction bases outside the gene matches: 10. CDR3 length: 15 residues. The CDR3 nucleotides are TGTGCCATCAGTTCCCGACAGGGAAGGGACGGGGAGCTGTTTTTT. This codes for CAISSRQGRDGELFF.

The gene calls are TRBV7-6 and TRBJ2-3, with 10 nucleotides matching TRBD1. The trim removed 5 bases at V and 2 bases at J, leaving 7 bases unmatched. Germline V gene lookup returns CDR1 SGHVS and CDR2 FNYEAQ. CDR3 length: 16 amino acids. CDR3 sequence reads: CASSHGTGAVTDTQYF. The CDR3 coding sequence is TGTGCCAGCAGCCATGGGACAGGGGCTGTCACAGATACGCAGTATTTT.

This sequence joins TRBV12-3 or TRBV12-4 and TRBJ2-5, with 8 bases lining up with TRBD2. The CDR3 is 14 amino acids. The ends lost 7 bases at V and 7 bases at J; junction bases unmatched: 11. The CDR3 here is CASKLTSGLGTQYF. DNA for the CDR3: TGTGCCAGCAAGCTAACTAGCGGCCTAGGGACCCAGTACTTC.

This chain connects TRBV24-1 to TRBJ2-5, with TRBD1 matching over 8 bases. The CDR3 contains 12 residues. The germline V gene encodes CDR1 KGHDR and CDR2 SFDVKD. The V segment lost 2 bases and the J segment 13 bases; nucleotides outside the gene matches: 5. CDR3 nucleotides: TGTGCCACCAGTGATTCCAGGACAGGGCGGTACTTC. Protein: CATSDSRTGRYF.

The rearrangement links TRBV28 to TRBJ2-1, with 7 bases fitting TRBD2. V was clipped by 5 bases and J by 5 bases; unmatched bases: 9. Germline CDR1 is MDHEN and CDR2 is SYDVKM. CDR3 length: 15 amino acids. The chain's CDR3 is CASSERRAGNNEQFF. CDR3 sequence (DNA): TGTGCCAGCAGTGAACGACGAGCGGGGAACAATGAGCAGTTCTTC.

The table lists this clonotype with a few counts. This chain joins TRBV10-2 and TRBJ2-1, with TRBD2 matching over 10 bases. Germline V gives CDR1 WSHSY, CDR2 SAAADI. Trimming took 4 bases from V and 7 from J; bases not matched to a gene: 13. The CDR3 length is 17 residues. The CDR3 nucleotides read TGCGCCAGCAGTGGGACAATTAGCGGGAGGCTAATGAATGAGCAGTTCTTC. It specifies CASSGTISGRLMNEQFF.

The V gene is TRBV9, the J gene TRBJ1-2; D gene ambiguous. CDR3 length: 11 amino acids. CDR1 is SGDLS, CDR2 YYNGEE, per germline. The V end lost 0 bases, the J end lost 12 bases, and 9 bases lay between the germline ends. CDR3 amino acids: CASSVGGKHTF. For the CDR3, the DNA is TGTGCCAGCAGCGTAGGTGGGAAGCACACCTTC.

This chain links TRBV3-1 with TRBJ1-4; D uncertain. CDR1 LGHDT and CDR2 YNNKEL come from the germline V gene (reference sequence). The V and J ends lost 0 bases and 5 bases respectively, with 13 bases between them. The CDR3 spans 16 residues. The CDR3 DNA reads TGTGCCAGCAGCCAAGATAGGGCGCAGTTCAATGAAAAACTGTTTTTT. Its translation: CASSQDRAQFNEKLFF. Using reference TRBV3-1 and TRBJ1-4 for the parts outside the CDR3, the full variable domain is DTAVSQTPKYLVTQMGNDKSIKCEQNLGHDTMYWYKQDSKKFLKIMFSYNNKELIINETVPNRFSPKSPDKAHLNLHINSLELGDSAVYFCASSQDRAQFNEKLFFGSGTQLSVL.

J is TRBJ2-6 and V is TRBV6-7; tentatively, D is TRBD2 (5 bases). TRBV6-7 qualifies as an ORF whose function is uncertain. The CDR3 totals 13 residues. The ends were cut back, 8 bases at V and 2 bases at J, with 7 bases in the middle. CDR3 bases: TGTGCCAGCTTAGCGACTGGGGCCAACGTCCTGACTTTC. Translation gives CASLATGANVLTF.

This clonotype came up many times. This rearrangement joins TRBV20-1 to TRBJ2-7, with D possibly being TRBD1 (6 bases). Per germline, CDR1 DFQATT and CDR2 SNEGSKA (reference sequence). This CDR3 is built from 13 residues. Between the trimmed V and J ends, which lost 1 base and 7 bases, there was a span of 14 bases. CDR3 protein: CSARVQGFREQYF. CDR3 bases: TGCAGTGCTAGAGTTCAGGGGTTTCGGGAGCAGTACTTC.

This clonotype was seen a handful of times. The V and J genes are TRBV12-3 or TRBV12-4 and TRBJ2-5, with D possibly matching TRBD2 (7 bases). The CDR3 extends over 19 amino acids. V shed 0 bases and J shed 1 base, with 21 bases lying between them. The CDR3 sequence is CASSLASYFGGGAQETQYF. The CDR3 nucleotides are TGTGCCAGCAGTTTAGCGTCCTATTTTGGCGGGGGCGCCCAAGAGACCCAGTACTTC.

The DNA of the CDR3 is TGTGCCAGCAGTTTCTCACAGAACTACGAGCAGTACTTC. It encodes CASSFSQNYEQYF. The chain couples TRBV28 to TRBJ2-7; D gene uncertain. This CDR3 is 13 amino acids long. V was shortened by 3 bases and J by 3 bases, with 9 bases between the two germline ends. Germline CDR1 and CDR2: MDHEN and SYDVKM.

This clonotype occurred once. This may be a read error, as it is one base from a much larger clone. The J gene is TRBJ1-5, the V gene TRBV12-3 or TRBV12-4; 8 bases match TRBD1. The CDR3 sequence is 14 residues long. The trim removed 6 bases at V and 5 bases at J, leaving 6 bases unmatched. CDR3 amino acids: CASSRTGPDQPQHF. Here the CDR3 DNA reads TGTGCCAGCAGCCGGACAGGGCCCGATCAGCCCCAGCATTTT.

This clonotype was found a few times. This chain joins TRBV29-1 and TRBJ1-1; D is undetermined. The germline V gene has CDR1 SQVTM and CDR2 ANQGSEA. The CDR3 sequence is 12 residues long. V lost 0 bases, J lost 1 base, and 3 bases lay in between. CDR3: CSVEDSNTEAFF. The CDR3 DNA reads TGCAGCGTTGAAGACTCGAACACTGAAGCTTTCTTT.

The chain has TRBV27 and TRBJ2-3; TRBD2 agrees at 7 bases. Looked up from germline, CDR1 is MNHEY and CDR2 is SMNVEV (reference sequence). V trimming: 3 bases; J trimming: 4 bases; junction bases outside the gene matches: 7. The CDR3 has 15 amino acids. CDR3 amino acids: CASSLGGRQADTQYF. Here the CDR3 DNA reads TGTGCCAGCAGTTTGGGGGGGAGGCAGGCAGATACGCAGTATTTT.

This clonotype was recorded at least ten times. The CDR3 DNA is TGTGCCAGCAGCTTAGTAGGTCGGACAGATACGCAGTATTTT. Translated: CASSLVGRTDTQYF. This rearrangement joins TRBV7-2 to TRBJ2-3; D gene unclear. The germline V and J ends were trimmed by 1 base and 3 bases, with 8 bases remaining between them. CDR1 and CDR2 from the germline V gene are SGHTA and FQGNSA. This CDR3 has 14 amino acids.

This chain uses TRBV5-1 with TRBJ1-2, with TRBD1 matching 7 bases. The CDR3 extends over 14 amino acids. Trimming removed 3 bases from V and 7 bases from J; junction bases left unmatched: 9. Germline V gives CDR1 SGHRS, CDR2 YFSETQ. The CDR3 DNA is TGCGCCAGCAGCTCATTAGAGGGGGCGGCTGGCTACACCTTC. Translating gives CASSSLEGAAGYTF.

This clonotype was seen only a few times. The chain joins TRBV3-1 to TRBJ2-1; 8 nucleotides agree with TRBD2. The better agreement between TRBJ2-7 and the DNA end casts doubt on the J call. The CDR3 runs to 15 residues. Germline CDR1 and CDR2: LGHDT and YNNKEL (reference sequence). The CDR3 spells CASSPSGSSHNEQYF. The CDR3 DNA follows: TGTGCCAGCAGTCCGAGCGGGAGTTCCCACAATGAGCAGTACTTC.

This clonotype came up a few times. This chain connects TRBV5-1 to TRBJ2-2, with D uncertain. Germline V gives CDR1 SGHRS, CDR2 YFSETQ. The V gene lost 0 bases and the J gene lost 8 bases, with 11 bases spanning the gap. The CDR3 is made up of 14 amino acids. The CDR3, as DNA: TGCGCCAGCAGCTTGGGGTCGCAATCAGGGGAGCTGTTTTTT. It yields the protein CASSLGSQSGELFF.

The chain is built from TRBV21-1 and TRBJ2-1; the table's D call, TRBD1, has no DNA check behind it. TRBV21-1 is a recognized pseudogene. The CDR3 is 18 residues long. This CDR3 reads CASSRRLRGRRLYNEQFF. The CDR3 DNA sequence: TGTGCCAGCAGCAGAAGGCTCAGGGGGCGAAGACTCTACAATGAGCAGTTCTTC.

This clonotype showed up just a few times. The chain links TRBV5-1 to TRBJ2-7, with TRBD2 matching 7 bases. Germline V gene sequence: CDR1 SGHRS, CDR2 YFSETQ. J gave up 7 bases and V 5 bases, and 9 bases lay outside the gene matches. The CDR3 contains 13 residues. The CDR3 nucleotides read TGCGCCAGCAGTTCCGGGACTACGAATGAGCAGTACTTC. Translation gives CASSSGTTNEQYF.

This clonotype came up a few times. This chain connects TRBV7-9 to TRBJ2-6; no clear D gene. V was pared by 4 bases and J by 0 bases, with 7 bases between. CDR3 length equals 15 residues. Germline V lookup: CDR1 SEHNR, CDR2 FQNEAQ (reference sequence). The CDR3 here is CASSSGYSGANVLTF. Written as DNA, the CDR3 is TGTGCCAGCAGCTCAGGTTACTCTGGGGCCAACGTCCTGACTTTC. Using reference TRBV7-9 and TRBJ2-6 for the parts outside the CDR3, the full variable domain is DTGVSQNPRHKITKRGQNVTFRCDPISEHNRLYWYRQTLGQGPEFLTYFQNEAQLEKSRLLSDRFSAERPKGSFSTLEIQRTEQGDSAMYLCASSSGYSGANVLTFGAGSRLTVL.

This clonotype was detected only a few times. An end of the junction does not agree with germline; a read error may underlie this. This chain joins TRBV5-1 and TRBJ2-7; D unresolved. The CDR3 loop spans 13 amino acids. The germline V gene has CDR1 SGHRS and CDR2 YFSETQ. The chain's CDR3 is CASCLGRNYEQYF. Here the CDR3 DNA reads TGCGCCAGCTGCTTGGGCCGCAACTACGAGCAGTACTTC.

This clonotype was counted between two and nine times. The chain recombines TRBV20-1 with TRBJ2-3; 7 bases fit TRBD2. J gave up 9 bases and V 2 bases, and 8 bases lay outside the gene matches. CDR1 and CDR2 (germline): DFQATT, SNEGSKA (reference sequence). The CDR3 has 13 amino acids. CDR3 nucleotides: TGCAGTGCTAGACCCCCTGGGGGGGGAACGCAGTATTTT. The encoded protein is CSARPPGGGTQYF.

This clonotype appeared a few times. V gene TRBV11-2 combines with J gene TRBJ1-1; D possibly corresponds to TRBD1 (5 bases). The germline V gene encodes CDR1 SGHAT and CDR2 FQNNGV. The CDR3 consists of 13 residues. V lost 6 bases to trimming and J lost 3 bases, with 11 bases between them. For the CDR3, the DNA is TGTGCCAGCAGTATTGGGGGGGACACTGAAGCTTTCTTT. Its translation is CASSIGGDTEAFF.

The sample holds a few counts of this clonotype. The chain couples TRBV28 to TRBJ2-3; 9 bases line up with TRBD2. With V trimmed by 5 bases and J by 6 bases, 9 bases remained unmatched. The CDR3 runs 15 residues. Germline loops: CDR1 MDHEN, CDR2 SYDVKM. The CDR3 DNA reads TGTGCCAGCAGTCTTCCGGGACTAGCCGGTGATACGCAGTATTTT. It is translated as CASSLPGLAGDTQYF. The full variable domain, completed using reference TRBV28 and TRBJ2-3, is DVKVTQSSRYLVKRTGEKVFLECVQDMDHENMFWYRQDPGLGLRLIYFSYDVKMKEKGDIPEGYSVSREKKERFSLILESASTNQTSMYLCASSLPGLAGDTQYFGPGTRLTVL.

This chain uses TRBV19 with TRBJ2-3, with TRBD2 matching 8 bases. Germline assignment: CDR1 LNHDA and CDR2 SQIVND (reference sequence). This CDR3 is 14 amino acids long. Trimming at V came to 2 bases and at J to 8 bases, leaving 6 bases not matched to a gene. The CDR3 loop reads CASSISGGTGTQYF. The CDR3, as DNA: TGTGCCAGTAGTATAAGCGGGGGTACCGGTACGCAGTATTTT. The whole variable domain, remainder taken from reference TRBV19 and TRBJ2-3, is DGGITQSPKYLFRKEGQNVTLSCEQNLNHDAMYWYRQDPGQGLRLIYYSQIVNDFQKGDIAEGYSVSREKKESFPLTVTSAQKNPTAFYLCASSISGGTGTQYFGPGTRLTVL.

The J gene is TRBJ1-1, the V gene TRBV30; D perhaps matches TRBD1 (6 bases). Trimming cost V 0 bases and J 5 bases, with 16 bases left between them. The CDR3 loop spans 15 amino acids. From germline, CDR1 is GTSNPN and CDR2 SVGIG (reference sequence). The chain's CDR3 is CAWSVRGVITTEAFF. The DNA of the CDR3 is TGTGCCTGGAGTGTAAGGGGGGTGATTACAACTGAAGCTTTCTTT.

At least ten counts were recorded for this clonotype. The genes are TRBV28 and TRBJ1-2, with D unresolved. The CDR3 is made up of 12 amino acids. V was shortened by 6 bases and J by 5 bases, with 10 bases between the two germline ends. CDR1 is MDHEN and CDR2 is SYDVKM in the germline V gene. The CDR3 DNA reads as TGTGCCAGCAGCCCGACCCGATATGGCTACACCTTC. It codes for CASSPTRYGYTF.